One T cell receptor (beta chain) is described in this entry. The data belong to a study of T-cell memory formation after mild COVID-19. Germline V lookup: CDR1 KGHDR, CDR2 SFDVKD. The CDR3 is 14 amino acids. V shed 3 bases and J shed 7 bases, with 14 bases lying between them. TCRdb reanalysed the 5' RACE reads using MiXCR and keeps one entry per CDR3 protein. The sample consists of about 560,000 distinct CDR3 sequences, 17% of them appearing once. This clonotype was obtained from an adult woman who had mild COVID-19 (a few samples of this study predate the infection). Cell type and time point are not known. Sequenced sample: PBMCs or a T cell subset sorted from them (not recorded which). This chain joins TRBV24-1 and TRBJ1-2, with a weak D call TRBD1 (6 bases). CDR3 in DNA: TGTGCCACCAGTGATAATAATGACAGGCGTGGCTACACCTTC. Translated: CATSDNNDRRGYTF.